The 10 T cell receptor beta chains below were found in one sample sequenced in a study of T cells in women clearing cervical HPV infection. The protocol was immunoSEQ multiplex PCR, while the TCRdb copy is restricted to in-frame clones and leaves out a portion. Seen in this sample are 30,000 to 35,000 clones; the ten most common clones hold roughly 1.5%. What was sequenced was blood buffy coat. Receptor source: a woman between 18 and 75 years old with a cervical HPV16 infection that either progressed to CIN3+ or cleared (not recorded which).

With regard to this clone: The CDR3 end is not reached by the read, which stops 3 residues before it; the germline J gene fills it in. The V call is TRBV5-1, the J call TRBJ2-2, with D possibly matching TRBD1 (5 bases). V was cut by 6 bases and J by 0 bases, with 9 bases left in between. The CDR3 length is 14 residues. Per the germline V gene, CDR1 is SGHRS and CDR2 is YFSETQ. The DNA read from the CDR3 is TGCGCCAGCATGGCGACAGCGAACACCGGGGAG. It translates to CASMATANTGE. The whole CDR3 sequence reads CASMATANTGELFF.

The sequenced CDR3 bases are TGTGCCAGTAGTAGTGGCAGCGGTCTGTTCGGGGAG. Its translation is CASSSGSGLFGE. The full CDR3 sequence reads CASSSGSGLFGELFF. The chain couples TRBV19 to TRBJ2-2; D possibly corresponds to TRBD2 (5 bases). From the germline J gene comes the end of the CDR3, since the read stops 3 residues before it. This CDR3 has 15 amino acids. The V gene's germline CDR1 is LNHDA and CDR2 SQIVND (reference sequence). With 4 bases removed from V and 7 bases from J, the gap between germline ends came to 16 bases. The whole variable domain, remainder taken from reference TRBV19 and TRBJ2-2, is DGGITQSPKYLFRKEGQNVTLSCEQNLNHDAMYWYRQDPGQGLRLIYYSQIVNDFQKGDIAEGYSVSREKKESFPLTVTSAQKNPTAFYLCASSSGSGLFGELFFGEGSRLTVL.

Regarding this clone: Read coverage stops 3 residues before the CDR3 terminus; the germline J gene supplies the remainder. The chain joins TRBV19 to TRBJ2-7; D is perhaps TRBD2 (5 bases). Germline-derived CDR1 and CDR2 are LNHDA and SQIVND (reference sequence). V shed 5 bases and J shed 2 bases, with 10 bases lying between them. The CDR3 contains 13 residues. Here the CDR3 reads CASSSGLAYEQYF. The CDR3 DNA, read in part, is TGTGCCAGTAGTTCCGGACTCGCCTACGAG.

Incomplete CDR3 DNA: TGTGCCAGCAGCTCACTGATCCAGGGTGAATATGGT. Encoded protein: CASSSLIQGEYG. From start to end, the CDR3 is CASSSLIQGEYGQYF. The chain uses TRBV7-2 and TRBJ2-4, with TRBD1 as a possible D gene (5 bases). The read ends 3 residues before the CDR3 terminus; that terminus is restored from the germline J gene. The CDR3 has 15 amino acids. CDR1 and CDR2 from the germline V gene are SGHTA and FQGNSA.

Details on this clone: From the germline J gene comes the end of the CDR3, since the read stops 3 residues before it. This rearrangement joins TRBV7-8 to TRBJ2-7; D perhaps matches TRBD2 (6 bases). The V gene's germline CDR1 is SGHVS and CDR2 FQNEAQ. V was pared by 5 bases and J by 3 bases, with 20 bases between. This CDR3 spans 16 amino acids. The CDR3 here is CASSPVGSGMGYEQYF. The sequenced part of the CDR3 DNA is TGTGCCAGCAGCCCAGTTGGTAGCGGAATGGGCTACGAG.

Comment on this clone: Coverage ceases 3 residues before the CDR3 finishes, and the germline J gene fills in the end. The chain has TRBV2 and TRBJ2-5, with 8 bases fitting TRBD2. Germline CDR1 SNHLY, CDR2 FYNNEI. With 6 bases clipped from V and 5 bases from J, the junction kept 8 bases outside the gene matches. This CDR3 has 14 amino acids. CDR3 sequence: CASRELAVHETQYF. CDR3 bases read: TGTGCCAGCAGGGAACTAGCGGTCCATGAGACC.

Notes on this clone: With the read ending 3 residues before the CDR3 end, the germline J gene is used to fill in that end. The sample contains more than one DNA sequence encoding this CDR3. The chain links TRBV30 to TRBJ2-3; 14 bases are a match to TRBD2. This CDR3 region has 14 residues. The germline gives CDR1 GTSNPN, CDR2 SVGIG (reference sequence). J was trimmed by 5 bases and V by 6 bases; bases with no gene match: 4. CDR3 amino acids: CACPGLAGGDTQYF. CDR3 DNA (partial): TGTGCCTGCCCCGGACTAGCGGGGGGAGATACG.

CDR3 sequence: CASSLDRSSSYEQYF. The DNA read from the CDR3 is TGCGCCAGCAGCTTGGATAGATCAAGCTCCTACGAG. V is TRBV5-1 and J is TRBJ2-7; unclear D gene. The read falls 3 residues short of the CDR3 end, and the missing part is taken from the germline J gene. Germline lookup yields CDR1 SGHRS and CDR2 YFSETQ. The CDR3 loop spans 15 amino acids. Trimming shortened V by 0 bases and J by 0 bases, and 10 bases separated the two germline ends.

As to this clone: The sequenced fragment ends 3 residues before the CDR3 boundary, so the rest is inferred from the germline J gene. The chain combines TRBV5-1 with TRBJ1-5; 8 bases match TRBD1. Germline CDR1 and CDR2: SGHRS and YFSETQ. CDR3 size: 15 residues. V lost 1 base to trimming and J lost 2 bases; unmatched junction nucleotides: 2. This chain's CDR3 is CASSLTGGGNQPQHF. The CDR3 DNA, read in part, is TGCGCCAGCAGCTTGACAGGGGGTGGCAATCAGCCC.

On this clone: The observed sequence ends 3 residues before the CDR3 terminus, with the missing tail filled in from the germline J gene. This chain connects TRBV18 to TRBJ2-7, with 10 bases identical to TRBD1. Losses at the gene ends were 3 bases for V and 3 bases for J; bases not matched to a gene: 5. Germline CDR1 reads KGHSH; CDR2 reads LQKENI. The CDR3 sequence is 15 residues long. The DNA read from the CDR3 is TGTGCCAGCTCACCGACAGGGGGCGCGGGCTACGAG. Translated: CASSPTGGAGYE. The CDR3, in full, reads CASSPTGGAGYEQYF.